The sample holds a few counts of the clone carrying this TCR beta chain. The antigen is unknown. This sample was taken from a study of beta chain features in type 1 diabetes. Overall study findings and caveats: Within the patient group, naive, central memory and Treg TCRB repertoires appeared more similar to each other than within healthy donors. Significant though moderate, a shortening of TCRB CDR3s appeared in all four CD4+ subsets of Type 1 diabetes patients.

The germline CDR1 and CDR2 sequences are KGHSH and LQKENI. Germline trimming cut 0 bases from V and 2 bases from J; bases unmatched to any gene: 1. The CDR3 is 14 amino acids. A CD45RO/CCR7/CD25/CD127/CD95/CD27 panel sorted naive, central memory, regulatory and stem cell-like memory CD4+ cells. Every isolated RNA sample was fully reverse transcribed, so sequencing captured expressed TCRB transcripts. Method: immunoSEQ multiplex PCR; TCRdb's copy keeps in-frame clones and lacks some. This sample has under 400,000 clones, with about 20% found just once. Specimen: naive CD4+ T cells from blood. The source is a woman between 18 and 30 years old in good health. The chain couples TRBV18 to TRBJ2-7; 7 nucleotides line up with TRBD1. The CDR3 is CASSPPGQTYEQYF. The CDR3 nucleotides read TGTGCCAGCTCACCACCGGGACAGACCTACGAGCAGTACTTC.